This is a list of T cell receptor beta chains from one sample in a study of human thymus T cells. Repertoires were generated with immunoSEQ multiplex PCR, while TCRdb's copy carries only in-frame clones and drops some. The sample shows some 80,000 clones, just over 95% of them seen only once. The specimen sequenced was thymus tissue. The receptor source for this set is a boy in the first two years of life with a congenital heart defect but otherwise immunologically healthy. Each CDR3 is given with its conserved first and last residue. The D gene is left open where the match is weak. Clone size appears in some rows only: once, few, many, or a class for an expanded clone.

D: TRBD2
size: NA
J: TRBJ2-7
V: TRBV27
DNA: TGTGCCAGCAGTTTATCCCCTAGCGGGTTTTACGAGCAGTACTTC
CDR3: CASSLSPSGFYEQYF

D: NA
size: NA
J: TRBJ1-1
V: TRBV7-2
DNA: TGTGCCAGCAGCTTAGAATCCGGGGTCGGCACTGAAGCTTTCTTT
CDR3: CASSLESGVGTEAFF

D: TRBD1
size: once
J: TRBJ1-4
V: TRBV11-2
DNA: TGTGCCAGCAGCTTTACACCTCTGACAGGGACGACTAATGAAAAACTGTTTTTT
CDR3: CASSFTPLTGTTNEKLFF

D: TRBD2
size: once
J: TRBJ2-3
V: TRBV7-2
DNA: TGTGCCAGCAGCTCCCTGGGACTAGCGGGAGTTGATACGCAGTATTTT
CDR3: CASSSLGLAGVDTQYF

D: TRBD2
size: NA
J: TRBJ2-1
V: TRBV2
DNA: TGTGCCAGCCCCAATGGGGGGGGCAATGAGCAGTTCTTC
CDR3: CASPNGGGNEQFF

D: NA
size: once
J: TRBJ2-2
V: TRBV12-5
DNA: TGTGCTAGTGGTTTTCGGATAACGGAGCTGTTTTTT
CDR3: CASGFRITELFF

D: NA
size: NA
J: TRBJ1-2
V: TRBV19
DNA: TGTGCCAGTAATTGGGGAAACACACTAGGGCGGTGGTATGGCTACACCTTC
CDR3: CASNWGNTLGRWYGYTF

D: TRBD2
size: NA
J: TRBJ2-1
V: TRBV7-8
DNA: TGTGCCAGCAGCCAAGGGACTAGCGGGGTTCTAAGCTCCTACAATGAGCAGTTCTTC
CDR3: CASSQGTSGVLSSYNEQFF

D: NA
size: NA
J: TRBJ2-1
V: TRBV6-4
DNA: TGTGCCAGCAGTGCGTCCTCCTCTCTCAATGAGCAGTTCTTC
CDR3: CASSASSSLNEQFF

D: NA
size: NA
J: TRBJ1-1
V: TRBV29-1
DNA: TGCAGCGTTGAAGCCGAGACCGCGAAGAACACTGAAGCTTTCTTT
CDR3: CSVEAETAKNTEAFF

D: NA
size: NA
J: TRBJ2-7
V: TRBV19
DNA: TGTGCCAGTAGCCGTGACGGGACAACTAGCTCCTACGAGCAGTACTTC
CDR3: CASSRDGTTSSYEQYF

D: TRBD2
size: NA
J: TRBJ2-3
V: TRBV30
DNA: TGTGCCTGGAACTTTCCTAGCGGGGGGCCAAGAGATACGCAGTATTTT
CDR3: CAWNFPSGGPRDTQYF

D: NA
size: once
J: TRBJ1-1
V: TRBV29-1
DNA: TGCAGCGTTGAAGAGGGCAGCCAGTCCCAGAACACTGAAGCTTTCTTT
CDR3: CSVEEGSQSQNTEAFF